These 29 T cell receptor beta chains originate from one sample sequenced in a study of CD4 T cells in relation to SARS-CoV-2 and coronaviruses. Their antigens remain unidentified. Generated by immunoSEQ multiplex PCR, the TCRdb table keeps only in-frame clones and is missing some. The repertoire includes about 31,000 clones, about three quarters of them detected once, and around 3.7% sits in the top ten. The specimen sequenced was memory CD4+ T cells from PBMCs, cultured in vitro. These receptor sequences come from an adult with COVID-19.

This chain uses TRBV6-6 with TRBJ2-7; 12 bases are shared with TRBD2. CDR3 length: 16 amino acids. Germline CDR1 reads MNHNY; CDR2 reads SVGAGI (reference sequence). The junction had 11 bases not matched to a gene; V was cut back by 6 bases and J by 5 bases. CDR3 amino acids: CASRGPTSGSSHEQYF. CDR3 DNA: TGTGCCAGCAGGGGACCGACTAGCGGGAGTTCCCACGAGCAGTACTTC.

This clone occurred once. DNA for the CDR3: TGTGCCACCAGCAGAGATTCCGGGACAGGTTATGAAAAACTGTTTTTT. It translates to CATSRDSGTGYEKLFF. This sequence joins TRBV15 and TRBJ1-4, with 8 bases matching TRBD1. J gave up 6 bases and V 0 bases, and 6 bases lay outside the gene matches. The germline V gene encodes CDR1 LNHNV and CDR2 YYDKDF (reference sequence). This CDR3 is built from 16 residues.

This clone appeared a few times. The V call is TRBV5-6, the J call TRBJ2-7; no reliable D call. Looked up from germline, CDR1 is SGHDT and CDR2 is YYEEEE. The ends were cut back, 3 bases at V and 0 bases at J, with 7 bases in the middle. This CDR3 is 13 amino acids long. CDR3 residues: CASSSRNSYEQYF. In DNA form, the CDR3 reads TGTGCCAGCAGCTCGAGGAACTCCTACGAGCAGTACTTC.

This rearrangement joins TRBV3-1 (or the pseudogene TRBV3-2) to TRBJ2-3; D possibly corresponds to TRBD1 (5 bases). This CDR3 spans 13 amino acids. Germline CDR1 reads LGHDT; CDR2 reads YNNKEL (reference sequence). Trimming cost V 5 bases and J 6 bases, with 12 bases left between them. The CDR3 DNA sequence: TGTGCCAGCAGCGCTGGGGCGGACGATACGCAGTATTTT. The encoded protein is CASSAGADDTQYF.

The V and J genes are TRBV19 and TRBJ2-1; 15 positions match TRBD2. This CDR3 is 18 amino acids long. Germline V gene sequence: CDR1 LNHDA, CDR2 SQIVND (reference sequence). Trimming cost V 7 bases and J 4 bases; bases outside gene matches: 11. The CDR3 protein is CASTPGLAGGKLYNEQFF. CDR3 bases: TGTGCCAGTACCCCAGGACTAGCGGGAGGGAAACTATACAATGAGCAGTTCTTC.

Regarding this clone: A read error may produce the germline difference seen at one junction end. CDR3 amino acids: CASSLGPQGVYTEAFF. The CDR3 DNA reads TGCGCCAGCAGTTTGGGTCCTCAGGGGGTGTACACTGAAGCTTTCTTT. The chain has TRBV5-1 and TRBJ1-1; 7 nucleotides match TRBD1. The length of the CDR3 is 16 residues. Per the germline V gene, CDR1 is SGHRS and CDR2 is YFSETQ.

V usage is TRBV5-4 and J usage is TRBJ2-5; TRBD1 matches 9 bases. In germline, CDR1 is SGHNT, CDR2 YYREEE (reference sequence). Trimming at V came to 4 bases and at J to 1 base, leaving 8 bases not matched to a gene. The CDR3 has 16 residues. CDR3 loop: CASSRGTDRGQETQYF. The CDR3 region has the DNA TGTGCCAGCAGCCGAGGTACGGACAGGGGCCAAGAGACCCAGTACTTC.

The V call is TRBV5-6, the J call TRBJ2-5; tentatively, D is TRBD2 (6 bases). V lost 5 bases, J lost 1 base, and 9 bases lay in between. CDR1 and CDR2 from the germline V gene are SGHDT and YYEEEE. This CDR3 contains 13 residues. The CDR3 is CASRAGLQETQYF. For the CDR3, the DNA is TGTGCCAGCAGGGCGGGGCTCCAAGAGACCCAGTACTTC.

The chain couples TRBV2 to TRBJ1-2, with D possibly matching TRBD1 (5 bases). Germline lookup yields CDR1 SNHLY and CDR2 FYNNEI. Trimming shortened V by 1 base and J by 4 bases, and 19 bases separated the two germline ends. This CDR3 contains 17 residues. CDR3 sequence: CASSEVRAGQAGYGYTF. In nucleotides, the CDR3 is TGTGCCAGCAGTGAAGTCCGGGCGGGGCAGGCGGGCTATGGCTACACCTTC.

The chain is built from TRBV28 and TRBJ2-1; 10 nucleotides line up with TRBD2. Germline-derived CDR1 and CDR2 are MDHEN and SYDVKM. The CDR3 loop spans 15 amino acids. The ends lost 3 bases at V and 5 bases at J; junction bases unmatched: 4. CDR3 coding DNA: TGTGCCAGCAGTTTCCCTAGCGGGGGCAACAATGAGCAGTTCTTC. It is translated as CASSFPSGGNNEQFF.

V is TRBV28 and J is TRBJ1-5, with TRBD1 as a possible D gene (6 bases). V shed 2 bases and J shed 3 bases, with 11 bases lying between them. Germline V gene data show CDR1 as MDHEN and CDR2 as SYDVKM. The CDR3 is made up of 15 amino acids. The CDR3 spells CASSLAGAHNQPQHF. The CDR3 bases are TGTGCCAGCAGTTTAGCAGGGGCCCACAATCAGCCCCAGCATTTT.

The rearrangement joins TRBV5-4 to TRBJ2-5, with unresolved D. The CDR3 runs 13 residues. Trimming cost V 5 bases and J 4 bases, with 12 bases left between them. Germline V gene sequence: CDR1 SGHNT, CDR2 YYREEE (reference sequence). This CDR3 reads CASREYSAETQYF. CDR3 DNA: TGTGCCAGCAGAGAGTACAGCGCAGAGACCCAGTACTTC.

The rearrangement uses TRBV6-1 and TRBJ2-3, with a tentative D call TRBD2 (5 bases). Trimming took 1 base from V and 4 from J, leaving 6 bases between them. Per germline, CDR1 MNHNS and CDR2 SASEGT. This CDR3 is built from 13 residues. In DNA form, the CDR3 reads TGTGCCAGCAGTGAAGGACTACCAGATACGCAGTATTTT. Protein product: CASSEGLPDTQYF.

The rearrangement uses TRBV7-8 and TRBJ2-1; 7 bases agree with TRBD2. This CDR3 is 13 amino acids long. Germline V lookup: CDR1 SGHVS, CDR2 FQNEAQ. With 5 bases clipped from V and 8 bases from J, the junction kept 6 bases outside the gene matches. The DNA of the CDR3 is TGTGCCAGCAGCGTGGATACTAGCGATGAGCAGTTCTTC. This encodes CASSVDTSDEQFF.

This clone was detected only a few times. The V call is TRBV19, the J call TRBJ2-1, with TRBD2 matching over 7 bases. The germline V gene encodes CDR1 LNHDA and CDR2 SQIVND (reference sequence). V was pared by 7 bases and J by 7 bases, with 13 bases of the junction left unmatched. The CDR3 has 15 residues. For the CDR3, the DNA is TGTGCCAGTACGCGCGGGCTAGCGGTCCGAAATGAGCAGTTCTTC. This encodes CASTRGLAVRNEQFF. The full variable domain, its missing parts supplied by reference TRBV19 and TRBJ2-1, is DGGITQSPKYLFRKEGQNVTLSCEQNLNHDAMYWYRQDPGQGLRLIYYSQIVNDFQKGDIAEGYSVSREKKESFPLTVTSAQKNPTAFYLCASTRGLAVRNEQFFGPGTRLTVL.

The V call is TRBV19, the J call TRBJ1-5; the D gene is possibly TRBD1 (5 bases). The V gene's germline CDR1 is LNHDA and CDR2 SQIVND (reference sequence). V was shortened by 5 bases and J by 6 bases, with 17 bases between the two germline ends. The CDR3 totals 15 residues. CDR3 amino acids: CASSPKIDGTQPQHF. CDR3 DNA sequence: TGTGCCAGTAGTCCCAAGATCGATGGGACTCAGCCCCAGCATTTT.

In nucleotides, the CDR3 is TGCAGCGTTTGGCGGACTCCCTCAGAGACCCAGTACTTC. It codes for CSVWRTPSETQYF. The rearrangement links TRBV29-1 to TRBJ2-5; weak D call: TRBD2 (5 bases). CDR1 is SQVTM, CDR2 ANQGSEA, per germline. V shed 5 bases and J shed 4 bases, with 14 bases lying between them. The CDR3 is 13 amino acids.

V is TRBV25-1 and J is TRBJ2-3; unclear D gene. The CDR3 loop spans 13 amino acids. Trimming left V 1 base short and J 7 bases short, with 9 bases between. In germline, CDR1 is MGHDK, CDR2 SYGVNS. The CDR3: CASSEFSKNTQYF. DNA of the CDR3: TGTGCCAGCAGTGAATTTTCGAAAAATACGCAGTATTTT.

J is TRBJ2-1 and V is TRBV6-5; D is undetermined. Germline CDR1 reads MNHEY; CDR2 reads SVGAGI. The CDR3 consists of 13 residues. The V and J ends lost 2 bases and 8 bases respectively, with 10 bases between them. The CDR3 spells CASSYRRSDEQFF. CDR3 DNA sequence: TGTGCCAGCAGTTACCGGAGAAGCGATGAGCAGTTCTTC.

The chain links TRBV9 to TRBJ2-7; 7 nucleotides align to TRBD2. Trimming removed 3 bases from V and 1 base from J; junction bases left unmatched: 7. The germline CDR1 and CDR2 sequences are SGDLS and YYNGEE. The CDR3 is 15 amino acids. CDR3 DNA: TGTGCCAGCAGCGCCCTCTCGGGGGGTTCCTACGAGCAGTACTTC. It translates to CASSALSGGSYEQYF.

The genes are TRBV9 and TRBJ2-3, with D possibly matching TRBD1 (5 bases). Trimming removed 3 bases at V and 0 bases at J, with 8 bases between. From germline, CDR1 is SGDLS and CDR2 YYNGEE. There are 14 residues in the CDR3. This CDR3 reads CASSETGSTDTQYF. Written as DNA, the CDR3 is TGTGCCAGCAGCGAAACAGGTAGCACAGATACGCAGTATTTT.

CDR3 sequence (DNA): TGTGCCAGTAGTATTTGGTCGGGCAATCAGCCCCAGCATTTT. Translated, it gives CASSIWSGNQPQHF. This rearrangement joins TRBV19 to TRBJ1-5; D is unclear. The CDR3 length is 14 residues. V gave up 3 bases and J gave up 2 bases, with 8 bases separating them. The germline CDR1 and CDR2 sequences are LNHDA and SQIVND (reference sequence).

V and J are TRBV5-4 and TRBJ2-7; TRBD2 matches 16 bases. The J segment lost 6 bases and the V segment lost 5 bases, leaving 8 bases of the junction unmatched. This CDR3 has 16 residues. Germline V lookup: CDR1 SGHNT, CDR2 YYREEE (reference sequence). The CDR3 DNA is TGTGCCAGCAGATCCGGGACTAGCGGGAGGGCCTCCGAGCAGTACTTC. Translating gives CASRSGTSGRASEQYF.

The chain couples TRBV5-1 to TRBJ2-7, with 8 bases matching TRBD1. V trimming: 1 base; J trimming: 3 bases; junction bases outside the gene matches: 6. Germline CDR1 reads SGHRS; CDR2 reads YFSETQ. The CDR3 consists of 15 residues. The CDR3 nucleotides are TGCGCCAGCAGCTTGTTTCCGGACAGGGTCTACGAGCAGTACTTC. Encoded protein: CASSLFPDRVYEQYF.

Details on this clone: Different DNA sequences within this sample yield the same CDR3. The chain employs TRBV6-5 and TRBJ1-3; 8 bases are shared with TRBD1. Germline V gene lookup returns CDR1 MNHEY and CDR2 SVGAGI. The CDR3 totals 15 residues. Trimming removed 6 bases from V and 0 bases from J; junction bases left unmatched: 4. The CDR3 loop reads CASSSTGGSGNTIYF. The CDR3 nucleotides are TGTGCCAGCAGCTCAACAGGGGGCTCTGGAAACACCATATATTTT.

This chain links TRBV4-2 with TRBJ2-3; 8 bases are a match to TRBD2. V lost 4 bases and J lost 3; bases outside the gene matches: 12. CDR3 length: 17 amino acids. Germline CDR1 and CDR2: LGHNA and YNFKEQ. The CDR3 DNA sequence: TGTGCCAGCAGCCCCGGTCGCAGCGGGGGACCAACAGATACGCAGTATTTT. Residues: CASSPGRSGGPTDTQYF.

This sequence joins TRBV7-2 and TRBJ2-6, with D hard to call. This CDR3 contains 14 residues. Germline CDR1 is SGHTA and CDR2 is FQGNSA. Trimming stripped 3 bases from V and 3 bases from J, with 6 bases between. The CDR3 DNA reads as TGTGCCAGCAGCTTCTCTTATGGGGCCAACGTCCTGACTTTC. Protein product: CASSFSYGANVLTF.

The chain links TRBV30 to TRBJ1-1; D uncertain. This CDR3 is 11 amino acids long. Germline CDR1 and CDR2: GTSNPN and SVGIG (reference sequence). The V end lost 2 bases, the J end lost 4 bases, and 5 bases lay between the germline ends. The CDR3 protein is CAWSRVTEAFF. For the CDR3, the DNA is TGTGCCTGGAGTCGAGTCACTGAAGCTTTCTTT.

The CDR3 loop is CASGITGLLAQHF. The CDR3 DNA is TGTGCCAGCGGGATTACAGGGCTTTTGGCCCAGCATTTT. V usage is TRBV27 and J usage is TRBJ1-5, with TRBD1 as a possible D gene (6 bases). This CDR3 is 13 amino acids long. The ends were cut back, 8 bases at V and 11 bases at J, with 19 bases in the middle. CDR1 and CDR2 from the germline V gene are MNHEY and SMNVEV (reference sequence).